This T cell receptor (beta chain) was recovered during a study of identical twins. Study-wide results and limits: Memory repertoires lacked the insertion deficit that abundant cord blood beta clonotypes showed.

The cDNA had a unique molecular identifier and a template-switch universal primer site. TCRdb used MiXCR to reprocess the 5' RACE reads, holding one entry per CDR3 protein. The table records 1,800,000 or so distinct CDR3 sequences, less than 35% of them present only once. This clonotype was seen repeatedly, ten times or more. Its antigen remains unknown. The TCR originated in a newborn girl in good health. The source material was cord blood.

The CDR3: CAILAMVGYTF. For the CDR3, the DNA is TGTGCCATCCTGGCTATGGTGGGCTACACCTTC. The chain joins TRBV6-5 to TRBJ1-2; D not resolved. This CDR3 region has 11 residues. Germline CDR1 is MNHEY and CDR2 is SVGAGI. Trimming removed 10 bases at V and 8 bases at J, with 14 bases between.